The 21 T cell receptor beta chains below were found in one sample sequenced in a study of a mutant IDH1 vaccine in newly diagnosed glioma. The time point: week 47, end of study. Alongside topical imiquimod, each dose of vaccine comprised 300 ug of mutant IDH1 20-mer peptide. The repertoire was sequenced with immunoSEQ multiplex PCR; TCRdb's copy has only in-frame clones and lacks some. The table shows about 32,000 clones, with about 92% occurring only once. These receptors lack a known antigen. The sequenced sample was PBMCs, obtained from a glioma patient whose treatment included an IDH1 peptide vaccine. These receptors were collected from a man in his forties or fifties with glioma.

As regards this clone: The sample contains more than one DNA sequence encoding this CDR3. V is TRBV6-5 and J is TRBJ2-3; the D gene could be TRBD1 or TRBD2 (5 bases each). Germline CDR1 reads MNHEY; CDR2 reads SVGAGI. Trimming shortened V by 2 bases and J by 2 bases, and 8 bases separated the two germline ends. The CDR3 length is 14 residues. CDR3 nucleotides: TGTGCCAGCAGTTACGGGGGTTCCACAGATACGCAGTATTTT. This encodes CASSYGGSTDTQYF.

This clone was seen just once. The chain couples TRBV7-2 to TRBJ2-5, with TRBD1 identical over 7 bases. TRBJ2-7 matches the DNA end more closely, so the J call is doubtful. Germline assignment: CDR1 SGHTA and CDR2 FQGNSA. This CDR3 comprises 15 residues. This CDR3 reads CASSPWTGSSYEQYF. CDR3 DNA: TGTGCCAGCAGCCCTTGGACAGGATCCTCCTACGAGCAGTACTTC.

The chain has TRBV5-1 and TRBJ1-2; D is perhaps TRBD1 (6 bases). CDR1 and CDR2 from the germline V gene are SGHRS and YFSETQ. Trimming took off 4 bases at V and 6 bases at J, with 16 bases between the two ends. The CDR3 has 14 amino acids. The CDR3 DNA follows: TGCGCCAGCAGCCCTCTAAGGACAGCAAATGGCTACACCTTC. Amino acid sequence: CASSPLRTANGYTF.

This sequence joins TRBV7-9 and TRBJ1-2; 7 nucleotides agree with TRBD1. V lost 5 bases and J lost 4; bases outside the gene matches: 4. Germline CDR1 is SEHNR and CDR2 is FQNEAQ (reference sequence). The CDR3 totals 13 residues. The CDR3 DNA sequence: TGTGCCAGCAGCCGGGACAGCCCCTATGGCTACACCTTC. Encoded protein: CASSRDSPYGYTF.

The chain joins TRBV15 to TRBJ1-2; maybe TRBD1 (6 bases). The CDR3 spans 14 residues. The ends were cut back, 4 bases at V and 3 bases at J, with 12 bases in the middle. In germline, CDR1 is LNHNV, CDR2 YYDKDF (reference sequence). The CDR3 is CATSKEGVDYGYTF. CDR3 coding DNA: TGTGCCACCAGCAAAGAGGGGGTTGACTATGGCTACACCTTC.

The V call is TRBV5-6, the J call TRBJ1-1; 9 nucleotides line up with TRBD1. The CDR3 contains 15 residues. The germline gives CDR1 SGHDT, CDR2 YYEEEE. J gave up 3 bases and V 4 bases, and 7 bases lay outside the gene matches. CDR3 protein: CASSRPGQGYTEAFF. Written as DNA, the CDR3 is TGTGCCAGCAGCCGACCGGGACAGGGATACACTGAAGCTTTCTTT. The complete variable domain, with remaining parts taken from reference TRBV5-6 and TRBJ1-1, reads DAGVTQSPTHLIKTRGQQVTLRCSPKSGHDTVSWYQQALGQGPQFIFQYYEEEERQRGNFPDRFSGHQFPNYSSELNVNALLLGDSALYLCASSRPGQGYTEAFFGQGTRLTVV.

Only a few counts were recorded for this clone. The chain recombines TRBV7-2 with TRBJ2-3, with a possible D match to TRBD2 (6 bases). The V and J ends lost 5 bases and 9 bases respectively, with 27 bases between them. Germline V CDR1 and CDR2: SGHTA, FQGNSA. The CDR3 spans 17 residues. The CDR3 region is CASSQRRSGGPRNTQYF. CDR3 sequence (DNA): TGTGCCAGCAGCCAACGTAGGAGCGGAGGGCCGAGGAACACGCAGTATTTT.

The chain recombines TRBV15 with TRBJ1-1, with TRBD1 matching 7 bases. Germline V CDR1 and CDR2: LNHNV, YYDKDF (reference sequence). V gave up 3 bases and J gave up 11 bases; unmatched junction bases: 12. This CDR3 is 14 amino acids long. CDR3 in DNA: TGTGCCACCAGCAGGGGGACAGCTGGGCCCAGGGCTTTCTTT. Its translation is CATSRGTAGPRAFF.

The genes are TRBV6-1 and TRBJ2-2, with D perhaps matching TRBD2 (5 bases). CDR1 and CDR2 from the germline V gene are MNHNS and SASEGT. The CDR3 loop spans 16 amino acids. Trimming took 1 base from V and 1 from J, leaving 10 bases between them. CDR3 sequence: CASSEGRVGNTGELFF. CDR3 sequence (DNA): TGTGCCAGCAGTGAAGGGCGGGTGGGGAACACCGGGGAGCTGTTTTTT.

The rearrangement joins TRBV9 to TRBJ2-5, with 7 bases that match TRBD2. Germline V gene sequence: CDR1 SGDLS, CDR2 YYNGEE. The CDR3 has 14 residues. V dropped 7 bases and J dropped 4; count of bases not matched to a gene: 10. The CDR3 loop is CASSLNVAGETQYF. The CDR3 nucleotides are TGTGCCAGCTCCTTGAACGTAGCGGGAGAGACCCAGTACTTC.

The J gene is TRBJ2-5, the V gene TRBV2; D tentatively fits TRBD1 or TRBD2 (6 bases each). The length of the CDR3 is 16 residues. Trimming removed 5 bases at V and 4 bases at J, with 20 bases between. CDR1 and CDR2 from the germline V gene are SNHLY and FYNNEI. The CDR3 sequence is CASSPRRGEGGETQYF. As DNA, the CDR3 is TGTGCCAGCAGTCCACGCAGGGGCGAGGGAGGAGAGACCCAGTACTTC. Based on the CDR3 plus reference TRBV2 and TRBJ2-5, the full variable domain is EPEVTQTPSHQVTQMGQEVILRCVPISNHLYFYWYRQILGQKVEFLVSFYNNEISEKSEIFDDQFSVERPDGSNFTLKIRSTKLEDSAMYFCASSPRRGEGGETQYFGPGTRLLVL.

This clone showed up just once. This sequence joins TRBV16 and TRBJ1-1; D is uncertain. Trimming shortened V by 4 bases and J by 4 bases, and 7 bases separated the two germline ends. Germline V CDR1 and CDR2: KGHSY, FQNENV. The CDR3 has 12 residues. The CDR3 loop reads CASSRSATEAFF. The CDR3 nucleotides are TGTGCCAGCAGCCGAAGCGCCACTGAAGCTTTCTTT.

The genes are TRBV27 and TRBJ1-3; D not resolved. Germline V CDR1 and CDR2: MNHEY, SMNVEV (reference sequence). V gave up 1 base and J gave up 0 bases, with 7 bases separating them. The CDR3 is 15 amino acids. The CDR3 region is CASSLFHGSGNTIYF. CDR3 nucleotides: TGTGCCAGCAGTTTATTCCACGGCTCTGGAAACACCATATATTTT.

The V and J genes are TRBV19 and TRBJ1-3; no clear D gene. Germline assignment: CDR1 LNHDA and CDR2 SQIVND (reference sequence). The V end was cut by 5 bases, the J end by 2 bases, with 10 bases between. The CDR3 has 14 residues. This CDR3 is CASSGEGTGNTIYF. DNA of the CDR3: TGTGCCAGTAGTGGAGAGGGCACTGGAAACACCATATATTTT.

The V gene is TRBV5-4, the J gene TRBJ2-7; 7 nucleotides agree with TRBD2. The junction had 8 bases not matched to a gene; V was cut back by 6 bases and J by 5 bases. The CDR3 totals 13 residues. Germline loops: CDR1 SGHNT, CDR2 YYREEE (reference sequence). This CDR3 is CASIPVGGDEQYF. The DNA of the CDR3 is TGTGCCAGCATTCCAGTGGGAGGGGACGAGCAGTACTTC.

The gene calls are TRBV10-3 and TRBJ1-1; D might be TRBD1 (5 bases). Germline V gene sequence: CDR1 ENHRY, CDR2 SYGVKD. The germline V and J ends were trimmed by 4 bases and 1 base, with 19 bases remaining between them. The CDR3 is 17 residues long. The CDR3 DNA is TGTGCCATCAGTGCCTACCCCTCTGGACAAGAGAACACTGAAGCTTTCTTT. Residues: CAISAYPSGQENTEAFF.

The CDR3 DNA sequence: TGTGCCAGCAGCTTAGTAGGCGAGATTGAAGCTTTCTTT. Protein sequence: CASSLVGEIEAFF. The genes are TRBV7-2 and TRBJ1-1; D not certain. This CDR3 has 13 amino acids. Germline CDR1 reads SGHTA; CDR2 reads FQGNSA. Trimming removed 1 base at V and 7 bases at J, with 10 bases between. The full variable domain, completed using reference TRBV7-2 and TRBJ1-1, is GAGVSQSPSNKVTEKGKDVELRCDPISGHTALYWYRQSLGQGLEFLIYFQGNSAPDKSGLPSDRFSAERTGGSVSTLTIQRTQQEDSAVYLCASSLVGEIEAFFGQGTRLTVV.

The chain links TRBV11-1 to TRBJ2-7; tentative D call: TRBD2 (7 bases). Germline values: CDR1 SGHAT, CDR2 FQDESV (reference sequence). Trimming pared 5 bases from V and 4 bases from J, leaving 18 bases between. CDR3 length equals 15 residues. The CDR3 spells CASSAGRGGSYEQYV. CDR3 nucleotides: TGTGCCAGCAGCGCTGGGAGGGGGGGTTCGTACGAGCAGTACGTC.

The chain is built from TRBV7-2 and TRBJ1-2; TRBD1 matches 7 bases. V lost 5 bases to trimming and J lost 2 bases; unmatched junction nucleotides: 5. Germline lookup yields CDR1 SGHTA and CDR2 FQGNSA. The CDR3 totals 14 residues. CDR3 bases: TGTGCCAGCAGCCCTCGGGACAGAAACTATGGCTACACCTTC. This encodes CASSPRDRNYGYTF.

V and J are TRBV6-4 and TRBJ1-1; 7 bases align to TRBD1. Germline V lookup: CDR1 MRHNA, CDR2 SNTAGT. This CDR3 has 13 residues. Germline trimming cut 3 bases from V and 5 bases from J; bases unmatched to any gene: 3. CDR3 loop: CASSEQGGTEAFF. The CDR3 DNA follows: TGTGCCAGCAGTGAGCAGGGGGGGACTGAAGCTTTCTTT.

V is TRBV7-2 and J is TRBJ1-1; D is unresolved. This CDR3 spans 14 amino acids. Trimming took 1 base from V and 5 from J, leaving 11 bases between them. CDR1 and CDR2 from the germline V gene are SGHTA and FQGNSA. The CDR3 DNA reads TGTGCCAGCAGCTTAGTTCCCGACGGGACTGAAGCTTTCTTT. Its protein product is CASSLVPDGTEAFF.